The sequence of this TCR beta chain was determined in a study of blood T cells in healthy people across ages. At least 7 million PBMCs were isolated per sample. CDR1 and CDR2 (germline): PRHDT, FYEKMQ (reference sequence). With 2 bases removed from V and 6 bases from J, the gap between germline ends came to 7 bases. The CDR3 is 12 amino acids. Sample-barcoded 5' priming and a J-beta primer mix drove a second PCR of 7 to 11 cycles. Each CDR3 protein gets one entry after TCRdb re-called the 5' RACE reads with MiXCR. This sample yields over 1.5 million distinct CDR3 sequences, of which just under 50% are seen a single time; roughly 2% belongs to the top ten.

The J gene is TRBJ1-2, the V gene TRBV13; D unclear. Sample: blood. This receptor was identified in a woman aged 40-49 years in good health. CDR3 amino acids: CASSLYEDGYTF. CDR3 bases: TGTGCCAGCAGCTTATATGAGGATGGCTACACCTTC.